The clone carrying this T cell receptor beta chain was counted many times. Its target is unknown. The entry originates in a study of T cells in Graves' hyperthyroidism and ophthalmopathy. The CDR3 contains 16 residues. Germline CDR1 SGHTA, CDR2 FQGNSA. V was pared by 5 bases and J by 4 bases, with 20 bases between. The study left out patients who had uncontrolled infection, other autoimmune disease, pregnancy or lactation. From 10 ml of fresh peripheral blood, PBMCs were isolated. Broader study findings: Blood also showed most of the thyroid clonotypes that were expanded above 0.001. From stable hyperthyroidism, ophthalmopathy was set apart by a 13 V-J model.

Researchers amplified the TCR beta CDR3 regions from RNA transcripts. A first-round RT-PCR of the TCR CDR3 used the HTBI primer set. TCRdb used MiXCR to reprocess the multiplex PCR reads, holding one entry per CDR3 protein. Of roughly 200,000 distinct CDR3 sequences in the sample, around 18% were seen once. The V gene is TRBV7-2, the J gene TRBJ1-2, with D perhaps TRBD1 (5 bases). The specimen sequenced was blood. The TCR sequence derives from a man aged 35 to 55 with Graves' hyperthyroidism. The CDR3 is CASSRGRTVPLYGYTF. In DNA form, the CDR3 reads TGTGCCAGCAGCCGGGGACGGACGGTTCCACTCTATGGCTACACCTTC. The whole variable domain, filled in from reference TRBV7-2 and TRBJ1-2, reads GAGVSQSPSNKVTEKGKDVELRCDPISGHTALYWYRQSLGQGLEFLIYFQGNSAPDKSGLPSDRFSAERTGGSVSTLTIQRTQQEDSAVYLCASSRGRTVPLYGYTFGSGTRLTVV.